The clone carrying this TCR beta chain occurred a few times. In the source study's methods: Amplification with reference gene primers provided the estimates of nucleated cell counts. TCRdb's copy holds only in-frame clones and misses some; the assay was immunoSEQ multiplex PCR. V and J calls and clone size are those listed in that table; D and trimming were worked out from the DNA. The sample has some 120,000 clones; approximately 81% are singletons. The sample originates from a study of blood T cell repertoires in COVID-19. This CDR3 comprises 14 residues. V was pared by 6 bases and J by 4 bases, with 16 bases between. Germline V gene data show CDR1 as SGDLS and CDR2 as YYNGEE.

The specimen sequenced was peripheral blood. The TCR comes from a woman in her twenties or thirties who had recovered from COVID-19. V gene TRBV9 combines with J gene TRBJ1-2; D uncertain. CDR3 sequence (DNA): TGTGCCAGCACGCCAGCAGGTGGTCTCTATGGCTACACCTTC. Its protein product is CASTPAGGLYGYTF.